The rows below give T cell receptor beta chains drawn from one sample of a study of response to subunit inactivated influenza vaccine. TCRdb independently ran MiXCR on the RT-PCR reads; one entry per CDR3 protein. This table has roughly 630,000 distinct CDR3 sequences, approximately 15% appearing once. The sequenced sample was PBMCs from blood, obtained 14 to 15 days before vaccination. The receptors stem from a man aged 50 or older who received an inactivated influenza vaccine. The conserved cysteine and the conserved F or W are not part of the CDR3 here. A D gene is named only where the DNA matches it firmly. Part of the rows lack a size; the others show once, few, many or a class for expanded clones.

CDR3aa: ASSAGLAGPSTDTQY
v_gene: TRBV5-1
d_gene: TRBD2
abundance: many

CDR3aa: ASSMSSYNEQF
v_gene: TRBV11-3
d_gene: .
abundance: few

CDR3aa: ASRTGQARGQPQH
v_gene: TRBV12-3/TRBV12-4
d_gene: TRBD1
abundance: .

CDR3aa: ASSLRDFRHYEQY
v_gene: TRBV12-3/TRBV12-4
d_gene: .
abundance: many

CDR3aa: ASSLATYRIPYEQY
v_gene: TRBV7-2
d_gene: .
abundance: once

CDR3aa: SARASLGQGKMGFTDTQY
v_gene: TRBV20-1
d_gene: TRBD1
abundance: few

CDR3aa: ASSQGGQGRADTQY
v_gene: TRBV4-3
d_gene: TRBD1
abundance: many

CDR3aa: ASSPYRSPGRVTGELF
v_gene: TRBV6-5
d_gene: .
abundance: many

CDR3aa: ASSFTGKQETQY
v_gene: TRBV5-1
d_gene: .
abundance: .

CDR3aa: ASSQGPGNEQF
v_gene: TRBV4-3
d_gene: .
abundance: .

CDR3aa: ASSQDTGYGGELF
v_gene: TRBV4-2
d_gene: .
abundance: few

CDR3aa: ASKEGTIAEAF
v_gene: TRBV4-1
d_gene: .
abundance: few

CDR3aa: ASSPGDSLTEAF
v_gene: TRBV5-1
d_gene: TRBD1
abundance: .

CDR3aa: SARDSRAFSYNSPLH
v_gene: TRBV20-1
d_gene: .
abundance: .

CDR3aa: AIKSRDRFGTPDTQY
v_gene: TRBV10-3
d_gene: TRBD1
abundance: .

CDR3aa: ASSLERDSYTEAF
v_gene: TRBV5-1
d_gene: TRBD1
abundance: .

CDR3aa: SASRADGYT
v_gene: TRBV20-1
d_gene: .
abundance: .

CDR3aa: ASSPSGTSSRSSYNEQF
v_gene: TRBV5-1
d_gene: TRBD2
abundance: .

CDR3aa: ASSQERGGVGTEAF
v_gene: TRBV4-2
d_gene: .
abundance: few

CDR3aa: ASSYGLTFTGELF
v_gene: TRBV12-3/TRBV12-4
d_gene: .
abundance: .

CDR3aa: ASSYPSTVLNTEAF
v_gene: TRBV6-5
d_gene: .
abundance: .

CDR3aa: ATTDITNEKLF
v_gene: TRBV10-3
d_gene: .
abundance: .

CDR3aa: ASSLAGGASQPQH
v_gene: TRBV7-9
d_gene: .
abundance: few

CDR3aa: ASSQDQGQYGYT
v_gene: TRBV4-3
d_gene: .
abundance: .

CDR3aa: SVGGGKTTGELF
v_gene: TRBV29-1
d_gene: .
abundance: few